Each of the 26 T cell receptor beta chains below was sequenced from the same sample in a study of shared clonotypes between healthy human individuals (dated by TCRdb to about 2020). Libraries were prepared through the immunoSEQ multiplex PCR assay. TCRdb re-hosts the immuneACCESS table, in-frame sequences only. Its copies lack some clones; in the studies checked, an unresolved V gene accounts for under half of them, and the cause for the rest is not known. Counted in this sample were 2 million to 2.5 million clones; approximately 95% of them appeared once. The top ten clonotypes cover about 0.39% of the sample. The sequenced sample consisted of naive CD4+ T cells from PBMCs. Per the publication, the cell subset or site label means: CD45RA+ positively selected. The receptors stem from a man aged 18 to 30 in good health. Some clones in this sample may be carry-over from other donors' samples.

The rearrangement uses TRBV30 and TRBJ1-5, with D unclear. CDR3 length: 13 residues. The V gene's germline CDR1 is GTSNPN and CDR2 SVGIG (reference sequence). Trimming took 1 base from V and 1 from J, leaving 5 bases between them. Here the CDR3 DNA reads TGTGCCTGGAGTGCCCAGAGCAATCAGCCCCAGCATTTT. Amino acid sequence: CAWSAQSNQPQHF.

The gene calls are TRBV4-1 and TRBJ2-5; TRBD1 agrees at 8 bases. Germline CDR1 is MGHRA and CDR2 is YSYEKL. This CDR3 spans 17 amino acids. The junction had 13 bases not matched to a gene; V was cut back by 0 bases and J by 7 bases. CDR3 in amino acids: CASSQDLPGGARATQYF. The CDR3 DNA reads as TGCGCCAGCAGCCAAGATCTCCCAGGGGGCGCAAGGGCGACCCAGTACTTC.

This chain uses TRBV19 with TRBJ1-1; D may be TRBD1 (5 bases). The CDR3 covers 14 residues. Germline loops: CDR1 LNHDA, CDR2 SQIVND (reference sequence). Trimming left V 4 bases short and J 4 bases short, with 13 bases between. The CDR3 spells CASSTPLGGTEAFF. DNA of the CDR3: TGTGCCAGTAGTACGCCTCTGGGGGGCACTGAAGCTTTCTTT.

The V gene is TRBV18, the J gene TRBJ2-5, with D perhaps being TRBD1 or TRBD2 (5 bases each). Germline CDR1 and CDR2: KGHSH and LQKENI. V was clipped by 0 bases and J by 3 bases, with 11 bases between them. The CDR3 loop spans 15 amino acids. In DNA form, the CDR3 reads TGTGCCAGCTCACCACCGTCTGGGGGAAAAGAGACCCAGTACTTC. The encoded protein is CASSPPSGGKETQYF.

The chain has TRBV7-3 and TRBJ2-3; the D is unclear. Germline V lookup: CDR1 SGHTA, CDR2 FQGTGA. V shed 0 bases and J shed 7 bases, with 8 bases lying between them. The length of the CDR3 is 13 residues. Written as DNA, the CDR3 is TGTGCCAGCAGCTTAACGTCGGCTCATACGCAGTATTTT. This gives the protein CASSLTSAHTQYF.

The rearrangement joins TRBV19 to TRBJ1-4; TRBD1 matches at 7 bases. With V trimmed by 4 bases and J by 5 bases, 4 bases remained unmatched. Germline V lookup: CDR1 LNHDA, CDR2 SQIVND (reference sequence). This CDR3 spans 14 amino acids. The CDR3 spells CASSTTGQNEKLFF. In nucleotides, the CDR3 is TGTGCCAGTAGTACGACAGGGCAGAATGAAAAACTGTTTTTT.

Notes on this clone: Within the sample, other DNA sequences also encode this same CDR3. The V and J genes are TRBV18 and TRBJ2-7; 7 nucleotides line up with TRBD1. Trimming removed 2 bases from V and 5 bases from J; junction bases left unmatched: 0. CDR3 length equals 12 residues. Per germline, CDR1 KGHSH and CDR2 LQKENI. CDR3 nucleotide sequence: TGTGCCAGCTCACCAACAGGGGACGAGCAGTACTTC. It translates to CASSPTGDEQYF. Together with reference TRBV18 and TRBJ2-7, the CDR3 gives the full variable domain: NAGVMQNPRHLVRRRGQEARLRCSPMKGHSHVYWYRQLPEEGLKFMVYLQKENIIDESGMPKERFSAEFPKEGPSILRIQQVVRGDSAAYFCASSPTGDEQYFGPGTRLTVT.

Worth noting for this clone: This sample also contains other DNA sequences that code for the same CDR3. This chain uses TRBV9 with TRBJ2-6; D not certain. V was trimmed by 0 bases and J by 1 base, leaving 2 bases between them. CDR1 SGDLS and CDR2 YYNGEE come from the germline V gene. CDR3 size: 14 residues. CDR3 residues: CASSVGSGANVLTF. DNA for the CDR3: TGTGCCAGCAGCGTAGGGTCTGGGGCCAACGTCCTGACTTTC.

The V and J genes are TRBV7-9 and TRBJ2-1; D is unclear. CDR3 size: 11 residues. Germline V lookup: CDR1 SEHNR, CDR2 FQNEAQ (reference sequence). V lost 5 bases and J lost 9, with 8 bases in between. The CDR3 protein is CASSRSSEQFF. CDR3 nucleotides: TGTGCCAGCAGCCGCTCCAGTGAGCAGTTCTTC.

This chain connects TRBV4-3 to TRBJ2-3, with TRBD1 identical over 7 bases. The trim removed 4 bases at V and 6 bases at J, leaving 7 bases unmatched. The CDR3 consists of 14 residues. Germline V CDR1 and CDR2: LGHNA, YSLEER. The CDR3, as DNA: TGCGCCAGCAGCCCAGGGGGAGACGGGGATACGCAGTATTTT. Its protein product is CASSPGGDGDTQYF.

This clone has only one observation. Written as DNA, the CDR3 is TGTGCCAGCAGCCCCCCGATAGGCTTCACTGAAGCTTTCTTT. Its translation: CASSPPIGFTEAFF. The genes are TRBV7-9 and TRBJ1-1; no definite D call. The germline V and J ends were trimmed by 5 bases and 4 bases, with 14 bases remaining between them. Germline V gene lookup returns CDR1 SEHNR and CDR2 FQNEAQ (reference sequence). The CDR3 is made up of 14 amino acids.

This sequence joins TRBV27 and TRBJ2-1; no clear D gene. There are 15 residues in the CDR3. V was pared by 7 bases and J by 6 bases, with 19 bases between. Germline-derived CDR1 and CDR2 are MNHEY and SMNVEV (reference sequence). The CDR3 spells CASTPRPDHSNEQFF. The CDR3 bases are TGTGCCAGCACCCCAAGACCGGACCACTCCAATGAGCAGTTCTTC.

This rearrangement joins TRBV29-1 to TRBJ2-1, with D tentatively TRBD1 (5 bases). The CDR3 is 13 residues long. Trimming removed 7 bases from V and 3 bases from J, with 13 bases in between. CDR1 and CDR2 from the germline V gene are SQVTM and ANQGSEA. The CDR3 region has the DNA TGCAGCGCTCAAGGCAGGGTCTACAATGAGCAGTTCTTC. Translating gives CSAQGRVYNEQFF.

The gene calls are TRBV27 and TRBJ2-5; a possible D gene is TRBD2 (5 bases). Germline V gives CDR1 MNHEY, CDR2 SMNVEV (reference sequence). V shed 6 bases and J shed 0 bases, with 11 bases lying between them. This CDR3 is 14 amino acids long. The CDR3 nucleotides read TGTGCCAGCAGCAAAACTAGGTACCAAGAGACCCAGTACTTC. As protein: CASSKTRYQETQYF.

The chain couples TRBV19 to TRBJ1-1, with D unclear. V was pared by 7 bases and J by 0 bases, with 12 bases between. The CDR3 spans 14 residues. CDR1 LNHDA and CDR2 SQIVND come from the germline V gene (reference sequence). The CDR3 loop reads CASKRREVNTEAFF. DNA of the CDR3: TGTGCCAGTAAAAGAAGGGAGGTGAACACTGAAGCTTTCTTT.

The chain has TRBV4-1 and TRBJ2-3; 12 bases align to TRBD2. Germline values: CDR1 MGHRA, CDR2 YSYEKL. V was clipped by 2 bases and J by 6 bases; unmatched bases: 12. This CDR3 spans 18 amino acids. In nucleotides, the CDR3 is TGCGCCAGCAGCCAATCCCCGGCTAGCGGGAGGGCCATCGATACGCAGTATTTT. Translated: CASSQSPASGRAIDTQYF.

The V call is TRBV7-8, the J call TRBJ1-2, with D possibly matching TRBD1 (6 bases). The V and J ends lost 1 base and 7 bases respectively, with 13 bases between them. This CDR3 region has 14 residues. Germline V lookup: CDR1 SGHVS, CDR2 FQNEAQ. The CDR3 is CASSLVSGAGGYTF. In nucleotides, the CDR3 is TGTGCCAGCAGCTTAGTTTCAGGGGCGGGTGGCTACACCTTC.

The chain is built from TRBV19 and TRBJ2-3, with D perhaps matching TRBD1 or TRBD2 (5 bases each). The CDR3 runs 12 residues. Trimming took off 10 bases at V and 2 bases at J, with 10 bases between the two ends. Germline V gene lookup returns CDR1 LNHDA and CDR2 SQIVND (reference sequence). CDR3 residues: CATRDLTDTQYF. The CDR3 DNA sequence: TGTGCCACGAGGGACCTCACAGATACGCAGTATTTT.

The chain has TRBV29-1 and TRBJ1-1; D is possibly TRBD1 (6 bases). The germline V gene has CDR1 SQVTM and CDR2 ANQGSEA. The V gene lost 6 bases and the J gene lost 0 bases, with 8 bases spanning the gap. CDR3 length: 12 residues. The CDR3 nucleotides read TGCAGCGTCGGGACACTGAACACTGAAGCTTTCTTT. It yields the protein CSVGTLNTEAFF.

The chain joins TRBV28 to TRBJ2-7; tentative D call: TRBD1 (6 bases). CDR3 size: 13 residues. CDR1 MDHEN and CDR2 SYDVKM come from the germline V gene. The germline V and J ends were trimmed by 6 bases and 1 base, with 10 bases remaining between them. The CDR3 coding sequence is TGTGCCAGCAGATTGACAGGTTCCTACGAGCAGTACTTC. Amino acids: CASRLTGSYEQYF. Supplemented by reference TRBV28 and TRBJ2-7, the full variable domain reads DVKVTQSSRYLVKRTGEKVFLECVQDMDHENMFWYRQDPGLGLRLIYFSYDVKMKEKGDIPEGYSVSREKKERFSLILESASTNQTSMYLCASRLTGSYEQYFGPGTRLTVT.

The chain is built from TRBV4-1 and TRBJ1-1, with D unresolved. The length of the CDR3 is 14 residues. Germline V gene sequence: CDR1 MGHRA, CDR2 YSYEKL. Trimming pared 3 bases from V and 1 base from J, leaving 9 bases between. CDR3 residues: CASSQGIQNTEAFF. The CDR3 DNA reads as TGCGCCAGCAGCCAGGGCATCCAGAACACTGAAGCTTTCTTT.

The genes are TRBV7-9 and TRBJ2-1; 7 bases fit TRBD2. Germline V lookup: CDR1 SEHNR, CDR2 FQNEAQ (reference sequence). There are 16 residues in the CDR3. V lost 0 bases, J lost 2 bases, and 4 bases stayed unmatched. The CDR3 protein is CASSLAGGPPYNEQFF. The DNA for the CDR3 is TGTGCCAGCAGCTTAGCGGGAGGGCCTCCCTACAATGAGCAGTTCTTC. The full variable domain, its missing parts supplied by reference TRBV7-9 and TRBJ2-1, is DTGVSQNPRHKITKRGQNVTFRCDPISEHNRLYWYRQTLGQGPEFLTYFQNEAQLEKSRLLSDRFSAERPKGSFSTLEIQRTEQGDSAMYLCASSLAGGPPYNEQFFGPGTRLTVL.

The genes are TRBV5-1 and TRBJ1-1, with D uncertain. CDR1 and CDR2 (germline): SGHRS, YFSETQ. The CDR3 extends over 14 amino acids. Trimming took 4 bases from V and 3 from J, leaving 13 bases between them. As DNA, the CDR3 is TGCGCCAGCAGCCGAGTGGGGTGGGACACTGAAGCTTTCTTT. As protein: CASSRVGWDTEAFF.

This rearrangement joins TRBV10-1 to TRBJ1-5; D is uncertain. CDR1 and CDR2 (germline): WNHNN, SYGVQD (reference sequence). The CDR3 loop spans 15 amino acids. V was pared by 8 bases and J by 0 bases, with 14 bases between. The CDR3 reads CASSPQWGSNQPQHF. The CDR3 DNA is TGCGCCAGCTCCCCCCAGTGGGGTAGCAATCAGCCCCAGCATTTT.

The V and J genes are TRBV5-4 and TRBJ2-3, with 7 nucleotides matching TRBD1. Trimming at V came to 3 bases and at J to 2 bases, leaving 3 bases not matched to a gene. This CDR3 comprises 14 residues. From germline, CDR1 is SGHNT and CDR2 YYREEE (reference sequence). The CDR3 nucleotides read TGTGCCAGCAGCTCGGGACAGTTCACAGATACGCAGTATTTT. Residues: CASSSGQFTDTQYF.

The CDR3: CASSLARSSGELFF. The CDR3 DNA follows: TGTGCCAGCAGCTTAGCGAGGTCGAGCGGGGAGCTGTTTTTT. This sequence joins TRBV7-2 and TRBJ2-2; D unclear. The CDR3 totals 14 residues. Trimming shortened V by 0 bases and J by 7 bases, and 9 bases separated the two germline ends. Looked up from germline, CDR1 is SGHTA and CDR2 is FQGNSA. The whole variable domain, filled in from reference TRBV7-2 and TRBJ2-2, reads GAGVSQSPSNKVTEKGKDVELRCDPISGHTALYWYRQSLGQGLEFLIYFQGNSAPDKSGLPSDRFSAERTGGSVSTLTIQRTQQEDSAVYLCASSLARSSGELFFGEGSRLTVL.